Below, one T cell receptor beta chain is given with its context. Participants came from about 24 US areas, aged roughly 18 to 95 years. Cohort placement rested on clinical history that participants reported themselves. The data derive from a study of blood T cell repertoires in COVID-19. Study background: T cells, B-cell-depleted T cells, or PBMCs supplied cDNA or gDNA.

The CDR3 has 17 residues. The V segment lost 3 bases and the J segment 2 bases; nucleotides outside the gene matches: 9. Germline V gene lookup returns CDR1 MNHEY and CDR2 SMNVEV (reference sequence). Data came from immunoSEQ multiplex PCR; TCRdb stores just in-frame clones and leaves some out. Among about 210,000 clones, 88% were seen once, and the ten largest hold approximately 2.5%. The TCR was taken from a woman aged 40 to 55 with acute COVID-19. The specimen was PBMCs or T cells enriched from blood (not recorded which). This sequence joins TRBV27 and TRBJ2-3; 9 bases are a match to TRBD2. Here the CDR3 reads CASSLVGSGGATDTQYF. Written as DNA, the CDR3 is TGTGCCAGCAGTTTGGTCGGTAGCGGGGGAGCCACAGATACGCAGTATTTT.